The text below deals with one TCR beta chain. It lacks a known antigen. No much larger clonotype is one base removed from it; base qualities were not supplied. The junction carries 11 bases between V and J, which are trimmed by 0 bases and 10 bases respectively. For CDR1 and CDR2, the germline V gene lists SGDLS and YYNGEE. Reading from cysteine to phenylalanine, the CDR3 counts 13 amino acids. The DNA shown is the 39-base CDR3, in frame from base 1. TCRbeta libraries were sequenced on an Illumina MiSeq, averaging about 40,773 productive templates per sample. The immunoSEQ assay, which uses multiplex PCR amplification, was used to generate TCRbeta CDR3 libraries. As for the original processing: Repertoire diversity was calculated as previously defined, with values near 0 taken to indicate extremely monoclonal samples. The source is immuneACCESS, and TCRdb retained only in-frame sequences with V and J called. Part of the clones is not carried over; for the studies checked, unresolved V genes explain less than half of this, and the remainder is unexplained. V and J calls plus clone size are reproduced from that table; the DNA served to infer D and trimming. This sample holds 15,000 to 18,000 clones; around nine tenths were observed only once. Approximately 10% of the sample lies in the top ten.

These data are taken from a study of STAT3 mutations in large granular lymphocyte leukemia (dated by TCRdb to about 2019). Concerning the study at large: Canonical activating STAT3 mutations were detected in roughly half of the longitudinally sequenced T-LGLL patients. Patients were sequenced at around 4 time points on average, with the number of samplings per patient ranging from 2 to 8. A couple of patients with natural killer LGL leukemia were also sequenced longitudinally as controls within the study. One or more immunosuppressive therapy regimens were given to more than half of T-LGLL patients, and hematologic response was seen in around two fifths of the treated patients. From an initial cohort of 200 to 250 LGL patients, approximately 19 representative T-LGLL cases were selected for longitudinal TCRbeta and STAT3 sequencing. To reconstruct clonal hierarchy and dynamics, serial deep sequencing of TCRbeta CDR3 and STAT3 was performed in patients with T-cell large granular lymphocyte leukemia. The full study reports these points: Because codominant clonotypes persisted in some patients, a small but highly pathogenic clone may have been missed. Because no samples were available when a clone first appeared, clonal expansion had to be inferred from samplings taken at other points. At least one immunodominant TCRbeta clonotype was identified in every T-LGLL patient, and multiple immunodominant subclonotypes were identified in about half of the T-LGLL patients. Several patients had a dominant TCR clone burden greater than the STAT3 mutant burden, which suggests that the STAT3 mutation arose secondarily within a clone that had already expanded. Variable intervals between samplings and differing treatment regimens complicated linking therapy response to changes in TCR clonal burden. TCR clonotype switching after therapy was seen in about 35% of the 18 patients, with all newly emerging clones being STAT3 wild type.

The same DNA, extracted from blood mononuclear cells, served for both TCR sequencing and STAT3 sequencing. The clonotype comes from a woman aged 45-60 years with T-cell large granular lymphocyte leukemia. Some clones in this sample may be carry-over from other donors' samples. The age is the age at diagnosis. The chain links TRBV9 with TRBJ2-1, with no confidently assigned D gene. The sequencing sample was made of peripheral blood mononuclear cells. The CDR3 sequence is CASSVDDIHEQFF. Read as DNA, the sequence is TGTGCCAGCAGCGTAGACGACATTCACGAGCAGTTCTTC. When the CDR3 is completed using the reference TRBV9 and TRBJ2-1 genes on either side, the full variable domain is DSGVTQTPKHLITATGQRVTLRCSPRSGDLSVYWYQQSLDQGLQFLIQYYNGEERAKGNILERFSAQQFPDLHSELNLSSLELGDSALYFCASSVDDIHEQFFGPGTRLTVL.